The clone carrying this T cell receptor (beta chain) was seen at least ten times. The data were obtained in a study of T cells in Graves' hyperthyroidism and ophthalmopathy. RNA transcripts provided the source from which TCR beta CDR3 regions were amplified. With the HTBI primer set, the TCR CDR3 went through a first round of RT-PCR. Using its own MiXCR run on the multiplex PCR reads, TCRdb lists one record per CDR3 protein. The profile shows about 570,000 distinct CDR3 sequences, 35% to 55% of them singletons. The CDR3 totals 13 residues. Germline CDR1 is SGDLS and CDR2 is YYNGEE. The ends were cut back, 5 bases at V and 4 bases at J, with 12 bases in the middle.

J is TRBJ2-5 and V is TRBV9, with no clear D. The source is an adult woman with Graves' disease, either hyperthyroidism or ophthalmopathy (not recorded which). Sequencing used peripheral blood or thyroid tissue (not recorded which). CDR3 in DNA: TGTGCCAGCAGTGAAGGGTTAGGAGAGACCCAGTACTTC. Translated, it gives CASSEGLGETQYF. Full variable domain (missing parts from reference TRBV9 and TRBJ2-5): DSGVTQTPKHLITATGQRVTLRCSPRSGDLSVYWYQQSLDQGLQFLIQYYNGEERAKGNILERFSAQQFPDLHSELNLSSLELGDSALYFCASSEGLGETQYFGPGTRLLVL.